A selection of T cell receptor beta chains follows, all from one sample in a study of T cell repertoires in cytomegalovirus infection. Their specific antigens are unknown. TCRdb used MiXCR to reprocess the reads, holding one entry per CDR3 protein. Of 900,000 to 950,000 distinct CDR3 sequences in the sample, approximately 32% were seen once. Sequences were derived from cultured CD8+ T cells from PBMCs, sampled from culture after CMV antigen stimulation. These receptor sequences come from a human donor in good health (CMV status not recorded). Some clones in this sample may be carry-over from other donors' samples. CDR3s include the opening cysteine and the closing phenylalanine or tryptophan.

CDR3 protein: CASSSGLTREKLFF
J gene: TRBJ1-4
V gene: TRBV7-3

CDR3 protein: CASSLSISGGPYNEQFF
J gene: TRBJ2-1
V gene: TRBV5-1

CDR3 protein: CATRERQQETQYF
J gene: TRBJ2-5
V gene: TRBV24-1

CDR3 protein: CASSSLSHGEAFF
J gene: TRBJ1-1
V gene: TRBV7-9

CDR3 protein: CASSSGQGRNGYTF
J gene: TRBJ1-2
V gene: TRBV9

CDR3 protein: CASSLTGGGGDTQYF
J gene: TRBJ2-3
V gene: TRBV7-3

CDR3 protein: CATSRDLKGAGTGELFF
J gene: TRBJ2-2
V gene: TRBV15

CDR3 protein: CASSITGLGVEKLFF
J gene: TRBJ1-4
V gene: TRBV12-3/TRBV12-4

CDR3 protein: CASSFRSELAFGYTF
J gene: TRBJ1-2
V gene: TRBV12-3/TRBV12-4

CDR3 protein: CALRTANYGYTF
J gene: TRBJ1-2
V gene: TRBV10-3

CDR3 protein: CASSSRGHNEQFF
J gene: TRBJ2-1
V gene: TRBV6-6

CDR3 protein: CASWRNTQETQYF
J gene: TRBJ2-5
V gene: TRBV7-9

CDR3 protein: CASRPPAGRTGELFF
J gene: TRBJ2-2
V gene: TRBV12-3/TRBV12-4

CDR3 protein: CASSSDRAYGYTF
J gene: TRBJ1-2
V gene: TRBV7-8

CDR3 protein: CASSLVGQPQHF
J gene: TRBJ1-5
V gene: TRBV7-8